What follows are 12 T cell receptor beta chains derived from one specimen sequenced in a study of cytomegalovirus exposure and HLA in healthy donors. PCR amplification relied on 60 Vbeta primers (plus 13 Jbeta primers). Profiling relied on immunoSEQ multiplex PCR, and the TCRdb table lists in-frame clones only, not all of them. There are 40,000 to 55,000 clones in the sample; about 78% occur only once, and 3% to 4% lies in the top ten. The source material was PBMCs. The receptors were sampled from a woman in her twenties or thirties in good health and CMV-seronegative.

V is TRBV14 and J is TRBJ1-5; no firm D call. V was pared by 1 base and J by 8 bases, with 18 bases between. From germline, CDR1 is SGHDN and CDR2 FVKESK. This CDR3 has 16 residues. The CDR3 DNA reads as TGTGCCAGCAGCCAAGTGCGCAACCCGCGGGCGGAGCCCCAGCATTTT. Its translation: CASSQVRNPRAEPQHF.

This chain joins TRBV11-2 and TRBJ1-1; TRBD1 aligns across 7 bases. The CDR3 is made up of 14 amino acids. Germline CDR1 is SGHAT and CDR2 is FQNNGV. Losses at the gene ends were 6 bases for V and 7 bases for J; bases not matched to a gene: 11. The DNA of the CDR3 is TGTGCCAGCAGTTTTACGACAGGGATCAATGAAGCTTTCTTT. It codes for CASSFTTGINEAFF.

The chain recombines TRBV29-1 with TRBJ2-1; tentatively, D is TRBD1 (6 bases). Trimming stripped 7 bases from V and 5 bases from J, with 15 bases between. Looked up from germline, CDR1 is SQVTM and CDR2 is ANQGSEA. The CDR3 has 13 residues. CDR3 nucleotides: TGCAGCGCACAGGGATTATTCGACAATGAGCAGTTCTTC. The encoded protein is CSAQGLFDNEQFF.

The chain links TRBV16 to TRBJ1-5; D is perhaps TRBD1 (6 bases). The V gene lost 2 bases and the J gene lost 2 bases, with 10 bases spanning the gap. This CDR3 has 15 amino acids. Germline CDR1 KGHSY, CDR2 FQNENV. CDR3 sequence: CASSQRAGGNQPQHF. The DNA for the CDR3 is TGTGCCAGCAGCCAACGCGCAGGGGGCAATCAGCCCCAGCATTTT.

The CDR3 DNA follows: TGCGCCAGCAGCCAAGATGCCTTTAGGGGAGAGACCCAGTACTTC. Translating it yields CASSQDAFRGETQYF. The chain carries TRBV4-1 and TRBJ2-5, with D maybe TRBD1 (5 bases). Trimming stripped 0 bases from V and 4 bases from J, with 12 bases between. Germline-derived CDR1 and CDR2 are MGHRA and YSYEKL. The CDR3 loop spans 15 amino acids.

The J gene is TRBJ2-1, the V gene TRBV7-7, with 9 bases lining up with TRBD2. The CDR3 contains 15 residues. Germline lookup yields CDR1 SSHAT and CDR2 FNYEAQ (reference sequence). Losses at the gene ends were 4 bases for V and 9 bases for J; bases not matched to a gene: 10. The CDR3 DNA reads TGTGCCAGCAGCTCGTTAGCGGGAGCTACCACTGAGCAGTTCTTC. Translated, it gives CASSSLAGATTEQFF.

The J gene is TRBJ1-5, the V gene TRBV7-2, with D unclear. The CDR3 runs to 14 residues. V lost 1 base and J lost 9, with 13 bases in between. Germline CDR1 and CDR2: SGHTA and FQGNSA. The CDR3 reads CASSLDGSGGPQHF. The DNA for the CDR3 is TGTGCCAGCAGCTTAGATGGCAGTGGAGGGCCCCAGCATTTT.

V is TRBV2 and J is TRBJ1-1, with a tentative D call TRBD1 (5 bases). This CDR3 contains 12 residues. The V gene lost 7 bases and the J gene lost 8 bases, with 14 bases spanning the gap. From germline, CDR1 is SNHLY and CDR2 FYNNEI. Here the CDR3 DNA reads TGTGCCAGCATCTATGCGGGGCCCGAAGCTTTCTTT. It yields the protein CASIYAGPEAFF. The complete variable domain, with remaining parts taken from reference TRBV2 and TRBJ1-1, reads EPEVTQTPSHQVTQMGQEVILRCVPISNHLYFYWYRQILGQKVEFLVSFYNNEISEKSEIFDDQFSVERPDGSNFTLKIRSTKLEDSAMYFCASIYAGPEAFFGQGTRLTVV.

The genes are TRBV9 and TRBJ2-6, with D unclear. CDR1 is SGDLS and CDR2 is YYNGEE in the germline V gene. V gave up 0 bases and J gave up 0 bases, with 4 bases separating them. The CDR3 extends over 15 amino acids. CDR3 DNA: TGTGCCAGCAGCGTAGGCGGCTCTGGGGCCAACGTCCTGACTTTC. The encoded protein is CASSVGGSGANVLTF.

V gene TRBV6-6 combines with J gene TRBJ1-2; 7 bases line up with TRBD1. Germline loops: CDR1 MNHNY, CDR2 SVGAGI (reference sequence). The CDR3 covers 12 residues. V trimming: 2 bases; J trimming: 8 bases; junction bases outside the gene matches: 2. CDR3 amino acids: CASSYDRAGYTF. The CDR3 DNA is TGTGCCAGCAGTTACGACAGGGCGGGCTACACCTTC.

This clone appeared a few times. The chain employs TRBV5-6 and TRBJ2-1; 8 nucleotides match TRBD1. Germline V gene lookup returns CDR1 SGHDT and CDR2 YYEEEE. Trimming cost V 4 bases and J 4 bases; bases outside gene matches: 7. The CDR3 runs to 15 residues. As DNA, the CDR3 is TGTGCCAGCAGCACGGCCGGGACAGGTTACAATGAGCAGTTCTTC. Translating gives CASSTAGTGYNEQFF. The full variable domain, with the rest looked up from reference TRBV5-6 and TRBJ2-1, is DAGVTQSPTHLIKTRGQQVTLRCSPKSGHDTVSWYQQALGQGPQFIFQYYEEEERQRGNFPDRFSGHQFPNYSSELNVNALLLGDSALYLCASSTAGTGYNEQFFGPGTRLTVL.

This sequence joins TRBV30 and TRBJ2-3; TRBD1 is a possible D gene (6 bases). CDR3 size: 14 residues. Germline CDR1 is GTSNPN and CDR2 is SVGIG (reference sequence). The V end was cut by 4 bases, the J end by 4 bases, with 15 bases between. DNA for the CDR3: TGTGCCTGGAACCGGGACACCTTTTCAGATACGCAGTATTTT. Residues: CAWNRDTFSDTQYF. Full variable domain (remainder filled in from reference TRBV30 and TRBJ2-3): SQTIHQWPATLVQPVGSPLSLECTVEGTSNPNLYWYRQAAGRGLQLLFYSVGIGQISSEVPQNLSASRPQDRQFILSSKKLLLSDSGFYLCAWNRDTFSDTQYFGPGTRLTVL.